This paragraph reports one T cell receptor beta chain. Method: immunoSEQ multiplex PCR; TCRdb's copy keeps in-frame clones and lacks some. Of about 95,000 clones in the sample, 88% are singletons; the top ten hold over 13%. This sample is drawn from a study of control samples from healthy donors and cancer patients. Trimming took 3 bases from V and 4 from J, leaving 7 bases between them. In germline, CDR1 is SGHRS, CDR2 YFSETQ. The CDR3 totals 12 residues. This rearrangement joins TRBV5-1 to TRBJ1-2, with D possibly being TRBD1 (6 bases). The sequenced sample was blood. The sequence came from a woman aged 70 to 79 in good health. Here the CDR3 DNA reads TGCGCCAGCAGCTCGGACAGCTATGGCTACACCTTC. This encodes CASSSDSYGYTF.